This T cell receptor beta chain was observed in a study of T cell responses to AZD1222 COVID-19 vaccine. The V gene's germline CDR1 is SQVTM and CDR2 ANQGSEA. This CDR3 has 13 amino acids. Trimming removed 6 bases from V and 4 bases from J, with 13 bases in between. Repertoires were generated with immunoSEQ multiplex PCR, while TCRdb's copy carries only in-frame clones and drops some. The sample contains about 42,000 clones, 75% to 90% of which appear only once. Both about-4-week and about-12-week second-dose recipients were combined. The rearrangement uses TRBV29-1 and TRBJ2-1; D tentatively reads TRBD1 or TRBD2 (5 bases each). Sample: peripheral blood, taken 28 days after the second AZD1222 dose. The sequence was obtained from an adult who received the AZD1222 COVID-19 vaccine. This CDR3 reads CSVGPGTYNEQFF. The CDR3 DNA reads as TGCAGCGTCGGTCCCGGGACGTACAATGAGCAGTTCTTC.